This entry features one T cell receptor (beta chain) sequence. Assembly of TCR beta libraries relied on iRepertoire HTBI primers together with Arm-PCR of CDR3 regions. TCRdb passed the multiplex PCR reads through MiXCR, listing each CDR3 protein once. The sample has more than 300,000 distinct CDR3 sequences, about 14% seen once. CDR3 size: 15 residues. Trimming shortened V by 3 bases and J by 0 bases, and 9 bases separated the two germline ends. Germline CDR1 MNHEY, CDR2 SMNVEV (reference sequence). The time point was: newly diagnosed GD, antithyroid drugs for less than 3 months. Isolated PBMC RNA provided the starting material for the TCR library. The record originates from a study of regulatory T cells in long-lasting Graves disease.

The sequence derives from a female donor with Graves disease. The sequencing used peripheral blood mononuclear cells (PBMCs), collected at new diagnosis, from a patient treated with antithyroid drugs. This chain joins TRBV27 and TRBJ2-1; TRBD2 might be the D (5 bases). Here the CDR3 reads CASSLGEISYNEQFF. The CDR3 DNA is TGTGCCAGCAGTTTGGGAGAGATCTCCTACAATGAGCAGTTCTTC.